The subject of this entry is one TCR beta chain. Its target is not known. This sample is part of a study of T cell repertoires in cytomegalovirus infection. Whole-study findings and limits: People with CMV and the relevant HLA were identified by cumulative public TCR beta family frequency.

TCRdb processed the reads anew with MiXCR; each CDR3 protein has one entry. The sample comprises approximately 310,000 distinct CDR3 sequences, about 25% of which are singletons, and roughly 14% rests with the top ten. The length of the CDR3 is 16 residues. Looked up from germline, CDR1 is DFQATT and CDR2 is SNEGSKA (reference sequence). The germline V and J ends were trimmed by 5 bases and 2 bases, with 21 bases remaining between them. This TCR was recovered from a human donor in good health (CMV status not recorded). Some clones in this sample may be carry-over from other donors' samples. The gene calls are TRBV20-1 and TRBJ1-2; the D is unclear. This specimen consisted of cultured PBMCs, obtained from culture after CMV antigen stimulation. The DNA for the CDR3 is TGCAGTGCTCACTCCGCTCTGGACGGTTCGAACTATGGCTACACCTTC. Translating it yields CSAHSALDGSNYGYTF.